The present T cell receptor (beta chain) was sequenced within a study of early T cells in non-severe SARS-CoV-2 infection (dated by TCRdb to about 2021). In terms of the full investigation: Because TCR sequencing was done on bulk RNA from unsorted whole blood, the alpha and beta chains could not be paired.

The library was obtained by 5' RACE. The sample was run on a NextSeq 500. Unique molecular identifiers were attached to individual cDNA molecules in the TCR library protocol so that sequencing error and PCR bias could be corrected. Both TCR alpha and beta chains were sequenced, and tight co-correlation was observed between alpha and beta sequence abundances in each sample. The original pipeline was this. Decombinator V4 was used to perform V gene, J gene and CDR3 annotation of TCR sequences. TCRs were defined as expanded if a significant change between any two time points was detected under a Poisson model with p below 0.0001. TCR abundances were normalised to the total number of TCRs sequenced per sample and expressed as counts per million. TRAV1-2 paired with TRAJ12, TRAJ20 or TRAJ33 defined MAIT TCRs, while TRAV10 paired with TRAJ18 defined iNKT TCRs. A search of VDJdb, accessed on 1 November 2021, was run for TCRs annotated to CMV, EBV and SARS-CoV-2, with TCRs annotated for multiple antigens excluded. TCRdb cleaned the public reads at Q25 with fastp, built clones with MiXCR and kept in-frame beta chains. One record per CDR3 amino acid sequence lists the most common genes and DNA. TCRdb, rather than the study authors, made the V and J calls. Present in this sample are approximately 28,000 distinct CDR3 sequences, 6% to 7.5% of which were seen just once. The ten top clones hold approximately 35% of the sample.

A case-control design nested within a healthcare worker cohort in London, UK, was used, with weekly nasopharyngeal swab PCR tests and blood sampling performed. Between 23 and 31 March 2020, the week of the UK lockdown, healthcare workers were enrolled and then followed up weekly for as long as 16 weeks. The study at large found these results: VDJdb matching was skewed toward anti-spike CD8 responses and likely underestimated virus-specific expansions by missing private and CD4 specificities.

This clonotype was seen at least ten times. What antigen it recognizes has not been identified. Base qualities were left out, and no much larger clone turns up one base away. The CDR3 runs 17 amino acids, cysteine and phenylalanine included. Just the 51-base CDR3 DNA is kept, in frame starting at base 1. The germline V end is reduced by 3 bases and the J end by 5 bases; junction bases left unmatched: 15. Per the germline V gene, MGHRA is the CDR1 and YSYEKL is the CDR2. This receptor was identified in an adult who was a healthcare worker with PCR-confirmed SARS-CoV-2 infection or an uninfected control (not recorded which). The sample in question was whole blood, obtained at baseline. The rearranged chain carries TRBV4-1 and TRBJ1-1; 7 bases in the junction line up with TRBD1. The CDR3 amino acid sequence is: CASSQTMDRPRGTEAFF. The DNA is TGCGCCAGCAGCCAGACCATGGACAGGCCCCGAGGTACTGAAGCTTTCTTT.